Below are 12 T cell receptor beta chains sequenced from a single sample in a study of blood T cell repertoires in COVID-19. TCRdb keeps only in-frame clones here, not all; method: immunoSEQ multiplex PCR. The table lists about 100,000 clones, less than 80% of them singletons. The source material was peripheral blood. The receptors here all came from an older man with active or convalescent COVID-19.

The rearrangement uses TRBV28 and TRBJ2-3; 8 bases line up with TRBD2. The length of the CDR3 is 15 residues. Germline trimming cut 4 bases from V and 4 bases from J; bases unmatched to any gene: 7. Germline loops: CDR1 MDHEN, CDR2 SYDVKM. CDR3 DNA sequence: TGTGCCAGCAGTTCGACTAGCGTACCCCCAGATACGCAGTATTTT. It is translated as CASSSTSVPPDTQYF. Using reference TRBV28 and TRBJ2-3 for the parts outside the CDR3, the full variable domain is DVKVTQSSRYLVKRTGEKVFLECVQDMDHENMFWYRQDPGLGLRLIYFSYDVKMKEKGDIPEGYSVSREKKERFSLILESASTNQTSMYLCASSSTSVPPDTQYFGPGTRLTVL.

V and J are TRBV7-6 and TRBJ2-1, with a weak D call TRBD1 (5 bases). The ends were cut back, 5 bases at V and 7 bases at J, with 12 bases in the middle. Germline V gene data show CDR1 as SGHVS and CDR2 as FNYEAQ. This CDR3 spans 13 amino acids. CDR3 bases: TGTGCCAGCAGCCTCTACGACAGAAATGAGCAGTTCTTC. It yields the protein CASSLYDRNEQFF.

This clone was picked up a small number of times. V and J are TRBV5-6 and TRBJ2-2; 8 bases line up with TRBD2. In germline, CDR1 is SGHDT, CDR2 YYEEEE. The CDR3 spans 15 residues. The trim removed 0 bases at V and 4 bases at J, leaving 2 bases unmatched. This chain's CDR3 is CASSLGLAGTGELFF. The CDR3 DNA reads TGTGCCAGCAGCTTGGGGCTAGCGGGCACCGGGGAGCTGTTTTTT.

The J gene is TRBJ1-1, the V gene TRBV28; TRBD1 aligns across 10 bases. Germline loops: CDR1 MDHEN, CDR2 SYDVKM. CDR3 size: 16 residues. V shed 7 bases, J shed 4 bases, and the junction held 12 bases outside the gene matches. The CDR3 DNA sequence: TGTGCCAGCACCCCAGCCAGGACAGGGGGAATCACTGAAGCTTTCTTT. It is translated as CASTPARTGGITEAFF.

V and J are TRBV7-2 and TRBJ2-7, with D possibly matching TRBD2 (5 bases). The CDR3 consists of 13 residues. CDR1 and CDR2 from the germline V gene are SGHTA and FQGNSA. V was shortened by 7 bases and J by 5 bases, with 15 bases between the two germline ends. The CDR3 DNA is TGTGCCAGCACCAATCTAGCTTCCAACGAGCAGTACTTC. It codes for CASTNLASNEQYF.

J is TRBJ1-2 and V is TRBV29-1; D ambiguous. In germline, CDR1 is SQVTM, CDR2 ANQGSEA. CDR3 length: 10 residues. The V end lost 6 bases, the J end lost 8 bases, and 10 bases lay between the germline ends. CDR3 sequence (DNA): TGCAGCGTCGCTACGGGGGGCTACACCTTC. As protein: CSVATGGYTF. Based on the CDR3 plus reference TRBV29-1 and TRBJ1-2, the full variable domain is SAVISQKPSRDICQRGTSLTIQCQVDSQVTMMFWYRQQPGQSLTLIATANQGSEATYESGFVIDKFPISRPNLTFSTLTVSNMSPEDSSIYLCSVATGGYTFGSGTRLTVV.

V is TRBV2 and J is TRBJ1-4; 8 bases fit TRBD1. Germline trimming cut 5 bases from V and 7 bases from J; bases unmatched to any gene: 9. CDR3 length: 15 residues. Germline assignment: CDR1 SNHLY and CDR2 FYNNEI. CDR3 protein: CASSLFQGAGEKLFF. For the CDR3, the DNA is TGTGCCAGCAGTCTCTTCCAGGGGGCAGGTGAAAAACTGTTTTTT.

The rearrangement uses TRBV28 and TRBJ1-1; 9 bases align to TRBD1. Germline CDR1 and CDR2: MDHEN and SYDVKM. Trimming at V came to 2 bases and at J to 5 bases, leaving 6 bases not matched to a gene. The CDR3 contains 15 residues. This chain's CDR3 is CASSLGTGSRTEAFF. The CDR3 DNA reads as TGTGCCAGCAGTTTAGGGACAGGGAGTAGGACTGAAGCTTTCTTT.

The genes are TRBV2 and TRBJ2-4, with 8 bases lining up with TRBD1. Germline-derived CDR1 and CDR2 are SNHLY and FYNNEI. This CDR3 comprises 15 residues. V lost 5 bases to trimming and J lost 8 bases; unmatched junction nucleotides: 11. For the CDR3, the DNA is TGTGCCAGCAGTAGGACAGGGTTGGTTCGGGACATTCAGTACTTC. Amino acid sequence: CASSRTGLVRDIQYF.

The rearrangement uses TRBV5-1 and TRBJ1-5; D is ambiguous. Trimming left V 0 bases short and J 6 bases short, with 13 bases between. Germline CDR1 SGHRS, CDR2 YFSETQ. The CDR3 runs to 15 residues. The CDR3 region is CASSLAGGRGQPQHF. The DNA of the CDR3 is TGCGCCAGCAGCTTGGCCGGAGGGCGCGGTCAGCCCCAGCATTTT.

This clone was seen a handful of times. V gene TRBV5-5 combines with J gene TRBJ2-7, with TRBD1 identical over 11 bases. Looked up from germline, CDR1 is SGHKS and CDR2 is YYEKEE (reference sequence). The CDR3 sequence is 15 residues long. The trim removed 4 bases at V and 3 bases at J, leaving 6 bases unmatched. CDR3 DNA sequence: TGTGCCAGCAGCCCGGACAGGGGGCGAAACTACGAGCAGTACTTC. Protein: CASSPDRGRNYEQYF. The full variable domain, with the rest looked up from reference TRBV5-5 and TRBJ2-7, is DAGVTQSPTHLIKTRGQQVTLRCSPISGHKSVSWYQQVLGQGPQFIFQYYEKEERGRGNFPDRFSARQFPNYSSELNVNALLLGDSALYLCASSPDRGRNYEQYFGPGTRLTVT.

The chain joins TRBV5-1 to TRBJ1-2; maybe TRBD1 (6 bases). The CDR3 is 17 amino acids. Germline values: CDR1 SGHRS, CDR2 YFSETQ. Trimming took 3 bases from V and 4 from J, leaving 22 bases between them. CDR3 coding DNA: TGCGCCAGCAGCTATACATTTCCCAGGGGTTTGGGCTATGGCTACACCTTC. This sequence encodes CASSYTFPRGLGYGYTF.